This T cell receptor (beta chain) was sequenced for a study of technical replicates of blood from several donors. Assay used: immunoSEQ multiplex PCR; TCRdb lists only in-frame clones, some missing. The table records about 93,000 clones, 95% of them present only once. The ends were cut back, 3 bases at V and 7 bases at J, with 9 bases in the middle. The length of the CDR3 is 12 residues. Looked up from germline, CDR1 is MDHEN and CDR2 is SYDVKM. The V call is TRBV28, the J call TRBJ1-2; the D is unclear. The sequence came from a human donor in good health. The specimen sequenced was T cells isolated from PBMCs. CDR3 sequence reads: CASSLVSGGYTF. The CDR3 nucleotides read TGTGCCAGCAGTTTGGTTTCGGGTGGCTACACCTTC.